Listed below are T cell receptor beta chains from one sample, sequenced in a study of T cells in Graves' hyperthyroidism and ophthalmopathy. Using its own MiXCR run on the multiplex PCR reads, TCRdb lists one record per CDR3 protein. The data hold hundreds of thousands of distinct CDR3 sequences, with about 45% observed a single time. Sequencing was done on a sample of peripheral blood or thyroid tissue (not recorded which). The receptor source for this set is a young woman with Graves' hyperthyroidism. Each CDR3 is given with its conserved first and last residue. A D gene is named only where the DNA matches it firmly. Clone size is given for some rows only: seen once, a few or many times, or a class if the clone is expanded.

TRBV12-5	.	TRBJ1-2	.	CASGLVNGYTF	TGTGCTAGTGGTTTGGTAAATGGCTACACCTTC
TRBV7-9	.	TRBJ2-2	TRBD2	CASSSPGLENTGELFF	TGTGCCAGCAGCTCACCGGGACTAGAAAACACCGGGGAGCTGTTTTTT
TRBV24-1	.	TRBJ1-1	.	CAHLKSYINTEAFF	TGTGCTCACCTGAAGAGTTACATCAACACTGAAGCTTTCTTT
TRBV10-3	once	TRBJ2-2	.	CAISESSGELFF	TGTGCCATCAGTGAGTCGTCAGGGGAGCTGTTTTTT
TRBV10-3	.	TRBJ2-5	.	CAISGQDETQYF	TGTGCCATCAGTGGGCAGGACGAGACCCAGTACTTC
TRBV25-1	few	TRBJ1-4	.	CASSQARAGAGEKLFF	TGTGCCAGCAGCCAAGCCCGGGCAGGGGCGGGAGAAAAACTGTTTTTT
TRBV19	.	TRBJ2-7	.	CASSTRSNNEQYF	TGTGCCAGTAGTACCCGCTCGAATAACGAGCAGTACTTC
TRBV19	few	TRBJ1-6	.	CASSMRDRTDSPLHF	TGTGCCAGTAGTATGAGGGACCGGACAGATTCACCCCTCCACTTT
TRBV7-3	few	TRBJ1-4	.	CASSPGTSKNEKLFF	TGTGCCAGCAGCCCCGGGACGTCGAAAAATGAAAAACTGTTTTTT
TRBV29-1	many	TRBJ1-1	.	CSGAGGAANTEAFF	TGCAGCGGGGCGGGCGGGGCGGCGAACACTGAAGCTTTCTTT
TRBV4-3	.	TRBJ2-7	TRBD2	CASSYSGSFSYEQYF	TGCGCCAGCAGCTATAGCGGGTCCTTCTCCTACGAGCAGTACTTC
TRBV5-1	.	TRBJ2-5	.	CASSLGPNQPQYF	TGTGCCAGCAGCTTAGGCCCCAATCAGCCCCAGTACTTC
TRBV10-3	many	TRBJ2-7	.	CAIRSDGGHYEQYF	TGTGCCATCAGATCGGACGGAGGACATTACGAGCAGTACTTC
TRBV15	once	TRBJ1-4	.	CATSPTRDSSLGDEKLFF	TGTGCCACCAGTCCCACACGGGACTCCTCCCTAGGGGATGAAAAACTGTTTTTT
TRBV20-1	few	TRBJ2-5	.	CSALLVGAGETQYF	TGCAGTGCGCTGCTAGTGGGGGCGGGGGAGACCCAGTACTTC
TRBV11-2	.	TRBJ1-1	TRBD1	CASRVQGVNTEAFF	TGTGCCAGCAGGGTACAGGGGGTGAACACTGAAGCTTTCTTT
TRBV2	many	TRBJ1-1	TRBD1	CASRWTGGTEAFF	TGTGCCAGCAGATGGACAGGGGGCACTGAAGCTTTCTTT
TRBV15	.	TRBJ1-4	TRBD1	CATSSEGQNEKLFF	TGTGCCACCAGCAGTGAGGGACAGAATGAAAAACTGTTTTTT
TRBV7-2	once	TRBJ2-5	.	CASSLGARGGETQYF	TGTGCCAGCAGCTTAGGGGCCAGGGGAGGCGAGACCCAGTACTTC
TRBV25-1	.	TRBJ1-2	TRBD1	CASSELDRGDGYTF	TGTGCCAGCAGTGAATTGGACAGGGGTGATGGCTACACCTTC
TRBV29-1	.	TRBJ2-5	.	CSPRPPQETQYF	TGCAGCCCCCGTCCCCCGCAAGAGACCCAGTACTTC
TRBV19	few	TRBJ2-7	.	CASSAPPGRKIYEQYF	TGTGCCAGTAGTGCCCCCCCGGGACGGAAGATCTACGAGCAGTACTTC
TRBV29-1	.	TRBJ1-2	TRBD1	CSLGQGGIYGYTF	TGCAGTCTAGGACAGGGCGGGATATATGGCTACACCTTC
TRBV5-1	.	TRBJ1-4	.	CASSGDFEKLFF	TGTGCCAGCAGCGGGGATTTTGAAAAACTGTTTTTT
TRBV19	few	TRBJ1-5	.	CASSTPFTLSKPQHF	TGTGCCAGTAGTACACCCTTCACTCTAAGCAAGCCCCAGCATTTT
TRBV10-3	many	TRBJ1-1	TRBD1	CAIKGIPGQGDQAFF	TGTGCCATCAAAGGAATACCGGGACAGGGTGATCAAGCTTTCTTT
TRBV10-3	.	TRBJ2-6	.	CAISVRSGANVLTF	TGTGCCATCAGTGTCAGGTCCGGGGCCAACGTCCTGACTTTC
TRBV7-9	.	TRBJ2-1	.	CASSLVQRPYNEQFF	TGTGCCAGCAGCTTAGTGCAGCGACCCTACAATGAGCAGTTCTTC
TRBV7-8	.	TRBJ1-1	TRBD1	CASTPDRLNTEAFF	TGTGCCAGCACCCCGGACAGGTTGAACACTGAAGCTTTCTTT
TRBV14	many	TRBJ1-2	.	CASSQDRQGGYTF	TGTGCCAGCAGCCAAGACCGGCAGGGGGGCTACACCTTC
TRBV7-8	few	TRBJ2-5	.	CASSSLVPGPKLETQYF	TGTGCCAGCAGCTCCTTGGTACCGGGGCCCAAGCTAGAGACCCAGTACTTC
TRBV24-1	many	TRBJ1-4	.	CATSDPGVPNEKLFF	TGTGCCACCAGTGACCCAGGGGTTCCTAATGAAAAACTGTTTTTT
TRBV5-1	.	TRBJ1-5	.	CARFGPLTYSNQPQHF	TGCGCCAGGTTCGGACCGCTAACCTATAGCAATCAGCCCCAGCATTTT
TRBV7-9	many	TRBJ2-7	.	CASSLGEQYF	TGTGCCAGCAGCTTAGGCGAGCAGTACTTC
TRBV29-1	.	TRBJ2-7	.	CSVELPWSGYEQYF	TGCAGCGTTGAGCTCCCATGGTCGGGCTACGAGCAGTACTTC
TRBV7-9	few	TRBJ1-2	TRBD1	CASSLVRGTAPLGYTF	TGTGCCAGCAGTTTGGTCAGGGGGACAGCACCACTGGGCTACACCTTC
TRBV5-4	once	TRBJ1-2	.	CASSLEQLSRGYTF	TGTGCCAGCAGCTTGGAACAGCTAAGTCGTGGCTACACCTTC
TRBV7-2	.	TRBJ2-7	.	CASSLKRTGQYF	TGTGCCAGCAGTCTCAAACGGACCGGCCAGTACTTC
TRBV7-2	few	TRBJ1-4	TRBD1	CASSTHRGANEKLFF	TGTGCCAGCAGCACGCACAGGGGAGCTAATGAAAAACTGTTTTTT
TRBV2	once	TRBJ1-2	.	CASYSRSTNYGYTF	TGTGCCAGCTATTCCAGGAGTACTAACTATGGCTACACCTTC
TRBV7-9	.	TRBJ1-5	TRBD1	CASSLDRGIGGSEHF	TGTGCCAGCAGCTTAGATCGCGGTATAGGGGGCTCCGAGCATTTT